The rows below give T cell receptor beta chains drawn from one sample of a study of blood T cell repertoires in COVID-19. Assay used: immunoSEQ multiplex PCR; TCRdb lists only in-frame clones, some missing. Among tens of thousands of clones, about two thirds were seen once, and the ten largest hold about 10%. The material sequenced was peripheral blood. Receptor source: a man aged 70-80 years with COVID-19, enrolled during active disease. Each CDR3 is given with its conserved first and last residue. The order of the fields is V gene, J gene, clone size, D gene, CDR3 protein, CDR3 DNA. A D gene is named only where the DNA matches it firmly. Clone size, where shown, is once, few, many, or a class for clones that have expanded.

v_gene: TRBV3-1/TRBV3-2; j_gene: TRBJ1-6; abundance: .; d_gene: TRBD1; CDR3aa: CASSLSGTDYNSPLHF; CDR3nt: TGTGCCAGCAGTCTCTCCGGGACAGATTATAATTCACCCCTCCACTTT
v_gene: TRBV4-1; j_gene: TRBJ1-1; abundance: .; d_gene: TRBD1; CDR3aa: CASSQAGGAGRVNTEAFF; CDR3nt: TGCGCCAGCAGCCAAGCAGGGGGCGCTGGGCGGGTTAACACTGAAGCTTTCTTT
v_gene: TRBV7-2; j_gene: TRBJ2-3; abundance: .; d_gene: TRBD1; CDR3aa: CASSLIDRGTTDTQYF; CDR3nt: TGTGCCAGCAGCTTGATAGACAGGGGGACAACAGATACGCAGTATTTT
v_gene: TRBV27; j_gene: TRBJ2-7; abundance: .; d_gene: TRBD1; CDR3aa: CASSWTGSLYEQYF; CDR3nt: TGTGCCAGCAGTTGGACAGGGTCACTGTACGAGCAGTACTTC
v_gene: TRBV7-9; j_gene: TRBJ1-6; abundance: .; d_gene: .; CDR3aa: CASSLVGDGSPLHF; CDR3nt: TGTGCCAGCAGCTTAGTCGGGGATGGTTCACCCCTCCACTTT
v_gene: TRBV7-6; j_gene: TRBJ1-3; abundance: .; d_gene: .; CDR3aa: CASSLAKGAGNTIYF; CDR3nt: TGTGCCAGCAGCTTAGCGAAGGGGGCTGGAAACACCATATATTTT
v_gene: TRBV10-3; j_gene: TRBJ1-5; abundance: .; d_gene: .; CDR3aa: CAISAGVLNQPQHF; CDR3nt: TGTGCCATCAGTGCGGGGGTCTTGAATCAGCCCCAGCATTTT
v_gene: TRBV20-1; j_gene: TRBJ1-6; abundance: few; d_gene: .; CDR3aa: CSASSGGVYNSPLHF; CDR3nt: TGCAGTGCTAGTTCTGGAGGGGTCTATAATTCACCCCTCCACTTT
v_gene: TRBV7-3; j_gene: TRBJ2-7; abundance: .; d_gene: TRBD1; CDR3aa: CASSLGGQGAPQYF; CDR3nt: TGTGCCAGCAGCTTAGGGGGACAGGGGGCGCCGCAGTACTTC
v_gene: TRBV6-1; j_gene: TRBJ1-2; abundance: .; d_gene: TRBD1; CDR3aa: CASSRQGNNYGYTF; CDR3nt: TGTGCCAGCAGCCGACAGGGAAACAACTATGGCTACACCTTC
v_gene: TRBV3-1/TRBV3-2; j_gene: TRBJ1-2; abundance: few; d_gene: TRBD1; CDR3aa: CASSQAGTGHFNGYTF; CDR3nt: TGTGCCAGCAGCCAAGCCGGGACAGGACACTTCAATGGCTACACCTTC
v_gene: TRBV7-9; j_gene: TRBJ2-7; abundance: .; d_gene: .; CDR3aa: CASSFTYEQYF; CDR3nt: TGTGCCAGCAGCTTTACCTACGAGCAGTACTTC
v_gene: TRBV28; j_gene: TRBJ2-3; abundance: .; d_gene: TRBD2; CDR3aa: CASSSPAGTTDTQYF; CDR3nt: TGTGCCAGCAGTTCGCCAGCGGGGACGACAGATACGCAGTATTTT
v_gene: TRBV2; j_gene: TRBJ2-7; abundance: .; d_gene: .; CDR3aa: CATASVLPYEQYF; CDR3nt: TGTGCCACCGCTAGCGTTCTTCCCTACGAGCAGTACTTC
v_gene: TRBV27; j_gene: TRBJ2-1; abundance: .; d_gene: TRBD2; CDR3aa: CASSLRTKLWPLAGEVYEQFF; CDR3nt: TGTGCCAGCAGTCTAAGAACTAAACTCTGGCCACTAGCGGGAGAAGTATATGAGCAGTTCTTC
v_gene: TRBV29-1; j_gene: TRBJ1-1; abundance: .; d_gene: TRBD1; CDR3aa: CSATGQMNTEAFF; CDR3nt: TGCAGCGCAACGGGACAGATGAACACTGAAGCTTTCTTT
v_gene: TRBV5-1; j_gene: TRBJ2-1; abundance: .; d_gene: .; CDR3aa: CASSATVSHNEQFF; CDR3nt: TGCGCCAGCAGCGCCACAGTCTCCCACAATGAGCAGTTCTTC
v_gene: TRBV7-9; j_gene: TRBJ1-5; abundance: .; d_gene: TRBD1; CDR3aa: CASSLGRDRVRQPQHF; CDR3nt: TGTGCCAGCAGCTTAGGCCGGGACAGGGTACGCCAGCCCCAGCATTTT
v_gene: TRBV7-2; j_gene: TRBJ2-6; abundance: .; d_gene: TRBD2; CDR3aa: CASSSSGGTPGANVLTF; CDR3nt: TGTGCCAGCAGCTCGAGCGGGGGGACTCCTGGGGCCAACGTCCTGACTTTC
v_gene: TRBV12-3/TRBV12-4; j_gene: TRBJ1-1; abundance: .; d_gene: .; CDR3aa: CASSRVTEAFF; CDR3nt: TGTGCCAGCTCTCGGGTAACTGAAGCTTTCTTT
v_gene: TRBV7-9; j_gene: TRBJ2-7; abundance: .; d_gene: TRBD1; CDR3aa: CASSLGRQGPHSYEQYF; CDR3nt: TGTGCCAGCAGCTTAGGGAGACAGGGCCCCCACTCCTACGAGCAGTACTTC
v_gene: TRBV5-1; j_gene: TRBJ1-5; abundance: .; d_gene: .; CDR3aa: CASSPGWGGNQPQHF; CDR3nt: TGCGCCAGCAGCCCCGGGTGGGGGGGGAATCAGCCCCAGCATTTT
v_gene: TRBV5-1; j_gene: TRBJ2-4; abundance: .; d_gene: TRBD1; CDR3aa: CASSLGGEGAQRIQYF; CDR3nt: TGCGCCAGCAGCTTAGGGGGAGAGGGGGCCCAAAGGATTCAGTACTTC
v_gene: TRBV7-8; j_gene: TRBJ1-4; abundance: .; d_gene: TRBD1; CDR3aa: CASSLVGGTGVEKLFF; CDR3nt: TGTGCCAGCAGCTTAGTAGGGGGGACAGGGGTGGAAAAACTGTTTTTT
v_gene: TRBV4-3; j_gene: TRBJ2-1; abundance: .; d_gene: .; CDR3aa: CASSQELRRNEQFF; CDR3nt: TGCGCCAGCAGCCAAGAACTGCGCCGGAATGAGCAGTTCTTC
v_gene: TRBV28; j_gene: TRBJ2-4; abundance: .; d_gene: .; CDR3aa: CASSPQAGSKNIQYF; CDR3nt: TGTGCCAGCAGTCCCCAGGCGGGCTCCAAAAACATTCAGTACTTC
v_gene: TRBV5-6; j_gene: TRBJ2-2; abundance: .; d_gene: .; CDR3aa: CASSLVVGELFF; CDR3nt: TGTGCCAGCAGCTTGGTAGTCGGGGAGCTGTTTTTT
v_gene: TRBV19; j_gene: TRBJ1-4; abundance: few; d_gene: TRBD1; CDR3aa: CASRAQGAFATNEKLFF; CDR3nt: TGTGCCAGTAGGGCGCAGGGGGCATTTGCAACTAATGAAAAACTGTTTTTT
v_gene: TRBV5-6; j_gene: TRBJ1-2; abundance: .; d_gene: TRBD1; CDR3aa: CASSTGQGARYGYTF; CDR3nt: TGTGCCAGCAGCACCGGACAGGGGGCGAGATATGGCTACACCTTC
v_gene: TRBV5-1; j_gene: TRBJ2-1; abundance: .; d_gene: TRBD2; CDR3aa: CASSLEGLAGVGEQFF; CDR3nt: TGCGCCAGCAGCTTGGAGGGACTAGCGGGAGTTGGTGAGCAGTTCTTC
v_gene: TRBV18; j_gene: TRBJ2-7; abundance: .; d_gene: TRBD2; CDR3aa: CASSPAAGTYEQYF; CDR3nt: TGTGCCAGCTCACCAGCAGCGGGGACCTACGAGCAGTACTTC
v_gene: TRBV19; j_gene: TRBJ1-1; abundance: .; d_gene: TRBD1; CDR3aa: CASSIAYRGKWNTEAFF; CDR3nt: TGTGCCAGTAGTATAGCGTACAGGGGGAAATGGAACACTGAAGCTTTCTTT
v_gene: TRBV5-1; j_gene: TRBJ1-2; abundance: .; d_gene: TRBD1; CDR3aa: CASSLGDQQGAGGYTF; CDR3nt: TGCGCCAGCAGCTTGGGCGATCAACAGGGGGCTGGTGGCTACACCTTC
v_gene: TRBV5-1; j_gene: TRBJ1-1; abundance: .; d_gene: .; CDR3aa: CASSSMGGNTEAFF; CDR3nt: TGCGCCAGCTCAAGTATGGGGGGGAACACTGAAGCTTTCTTT
v_gene: TRBV5-1; j_gene: TRBJ2-2; abundance: .; d_gene: TRBD1; CDR3aa: CASSLPGGSLPGELFF; CDR3nt: TGCGCCAGCAGCTTACCAGGGGGCTCACTACCCGGGGAGCTGTTTTTT
v_gene: TRBV5-4; j_gene: TRBJ2-2; abundance: large; d_gene: .; CDR3aa: CASSVERQFGELFF; CDR3nt: TGTGCCAGCAGCGTTGAGAGACAGTTCGGGGAGCTGTTTTTT
v_gene: TRBV10-2; j_gene: TRBJ2-3; abundance: .; d_gene: TRBD2; CDR3aa: CATSLAGEVDTQYF; CDR3nt: TGCGCCACCTCCCTAGCGGGAGAAGTAGATACGCAGTATTTT
v_gene: TRBV7-2; j_gene: TRBJ2-3; abundance: .; d_gene: .; CDR3aa: CASSLDRSTDTQYF; CDR3nt: TGTGCCAGCAGCTTAGACAGAAGCACAGATACGCAGTATTTT
v_gene: TRBV3-1/TRBV3-2; j_gene: TRBJ2-7; abundance: .; d_gene: .; CDR3aa: CASSQSLFLRYEQYF; CDR3nt: TGTGCCAGCAGCCAATCACTTTTTCTCCGATACGAGCAGTACTTC
v_gene: TRBV19; j_gene: TRBJ1-2; abundance: .; d_gene: .; CDR3aa: CASSNRGTSYGYTF; CDR3nt: TGTGCCAGTAGTAACCGTGGCACCTCCTATGGCTACACCTTC
v_gene: TRBV5-1; j_gene: TRBJ1-2; abundance: .; d_gene: .; CDR3aa: CASSLELQGFGYTF; CDR3nt: TGCGCCAGCAGCTTGGAATTGCAGGGGTTTGGCTACACCTTC
v_gene: TRBV7-8; j_gene: TRBJ1-4; abundance: .; d_gene: TRBD1; CDR3aa: CASRPGRGQGVEKLFF; CDR3nt: TGTGCCAGCAGACCAGGGAGGGGACAGGGGGTGGAAAAACTGTTTTTT
v_gene: TRBV27; j_gene: TRBJ2-7; abundance: .; d_gene: .; CDR3aa: CAPSVRELGKEQYF; CDR3nt: TGTGCCCCCTCGGTTCGGGAGTTGGGGAAGGAGCAGTACTTC
v_gene: TRBV6-5; j_gene: TRBJ1-1; abundance: once; d_gene: TRBD1; CDR3aa: CASSTLQGLGTEAFF; CDR3nt: TGTGCCAGCAGTACCTTACAGGGGTTGGGCACTGAAGCTTTCTTT
v_gene: TRBV29-1; j_gene: TRBJ2-7; abundance: .; d_gene: .; CDR3aa: CSVEFPWDTYEQYF; CDR3nt: TGCAGCGTTGAGTTTCCGTGGGACACCTACGAGCAGTACTTC
v_gene: TRBV15; j_gene: TRBJ2-7; abundance: few; d_gene: .; CDR3aa: CATSRDEGIEQYF; CDR3nt: TGTGCCACCAGCAGAGATGAGGGCATCGAGCAGTACTTC
v_gene: TRBV12-3/TRBV12-4; j_gene: TRBJ2-1; abundance: .; d_gene: .; CDR3aa: CASSLRSYNEQFF; CDR3nt: TGTGCCAGCAGTTTGAGGTCCTACAATGAGCAGTTCTTC
v_gene: TRBV7-2; j_gene: TRBJ1-1; abundance: .; d_gene: .; CDR3aa: CASSLVNLGLTEAFF; CDR3nt: TGTGCCAGCAGCTTAGTTAATCTGGGCTTGACTGAAGCTTTCTTT
v_gene: TRBV19; j_gene: TRBJ2-5; abundance: .; d_gene: .; CDR3aa: CASSSTRVETQYF; CDR3nt: TGTGCCAGTAGTTCGACTAGGGTTGAGACCCAGTACTTC
v_gene: TRBV29-1; j_gene: TRBJ1-4; abundance: .; d_gene: .; CDR3aa: CSVKGGNEKLFF; CDR3nt: TGCAGCGTCAAGGGAGGCAATGAAAAACTGTTTTTT
v_gene: TRBV10-3; j_gene: TRBJ2-7; abundance: .; d_gene: TRBD1; CDR3aa: CAIGTGGGEQYF; CDR3nt: TGTGCCATAGGGACAGGGGGCGGCGAGCAGTACTTC
v_gene: TRBV30; j_gene: TRBJ1-4; abundance: .; d_gene: .; CDR3aa: CAWSMGQLNEKLFF; CDR3nt: TGTGCCTGGAGTATGGGCCAGCTTAATGAAAAACTGTTTTTT
v_gene: TRBV5-4; j_gene: TRBJ2-7; abundance: .; d_gene: TRBD2; CDR3aa: CASSLGLAGSYEQYF; CDR3nt: TGTGCCAGCAGCTTGGGACTAGCGGGGTCCTACGAGCAGTACTTC
v_gene: TRBV29-1; j_gene: TRBJ1-1; abundance: few; d_gene: TRBD1; CDR3aa: CSVERSGGWGTEAFF; CDR3nt: TGCAGCGTTGAAAGGTCAGGGGGCTGGGGGACTGAAGCTTTCTTT
v_gene: TRBV19; j_gene: TRBJ1-4; abundance: once; d_gene: .; CDR3aa: CASSTIGEGEKLFF; CDR3nt: TGTGCCAGTAGCACAATCGGTGAGGGTGAAAAACTGTTTTTT